These T cell receptor beta chains were read from a single sample in a study of shared T cell receptors in the human thymus. Data came from immunoSEQ multiplex PCR; TCRdb stores just in-frame clones and leaves some out. The sample holds about 660,000 clones, around 87% seen once. The same specimen was also included in a second study, on human thymus T cells.

Sequenced material: thymocytes. These receptor sequences come from a boy in the first two years of life with a congenital heart defect. Both conserved end residues are part of each CDR3. D genes are given only for firm matches. The size field is filled for only some rows; it gives once, few, many or a size class.

j_call d_call v_call clone_size cdr3_aa cdr3_nt
TRBJ2-5 . TRBV6-6 . CASTLPYQETQYF TGTGCCAGCACTCTCCCGTACCAAGAGACCCAGTACTTC
TRBJ2-7 . TRBV28 . CASSRGARGTNYEQYF TGTGCCAGCAGCCGGGGGGCTCGCGGTACCAACTACGAGCAGTACTTC
TRBJ1-2 TRBD1 TRBV7-9 . CASSLATGGGLGGYTF TGTGCCAGCAGCTTAGCAACAGGGGGCGGTCTTGGTGGCTACACCTTC
TRBJ1-1 TRBD1 TRBV6-4 . CASRDRGSVAFF TGTGCCAGCCGCGACAGGGGGTCTGTGGCTTTCTTT
TRBJ1-2 TRBD1 TRBV7-2 . CASSPRQGHGYTF TGTGCCAGCAGCCCCCGACAGGGCCATGGCTACACCTTC
TRBJ1-2 . TRBV4-3 . CASSQGRRERSYGYTF TGCGCCAGCAGCCAAGGTAGGAGGGAACGGAGCTATGGCTACACCTTC
TRBJ2-2 . TRBV5-5 . CASTPTDRQNTGELFF TGTGCCAGCACCCCCACTGACAGGCAGAACACCGGGGAGCTGTTTTTT
TRBJ2-3 TRBD2 TRBV5-4 . CASSSTRSGGTDTQYF TGTGCCAGCAGCTCGACTCGAAGCGGGGGCACAGATACGCAGTATTTT
TRBJ2-3 . TRBV25-1 . CASSEAGLSTDTQYF TGTGCCAGCAGTGAAGCCGGGTTAAGCACAGATACGCAGTATTTT
TRBJ2-5 TRBD2 TRBV27 . CASSPSPLAGGETQYF TGTGCCAGCAGTCCTAGCCCACTAGCGGGGGGTGAGACCCAGTACTTC
TRBJ1-2 . TRBV9 . CASSVGQLYGYTF TGTGCCAGCAGCGTAGGACAGCTGTATGGCTACACCTTC
TRBJ2-1 . TRBV7-9 . CASSPQREGGNEQFF TGTGCCAGCAGCCCGCAGCGTGAGGGCGGAAATGAGCAGTTCTTC
TRBJ2-3 TRBD2 TRBV15 . CATSRRASGSGGDTQYF TGTGCCACCAGCAGGAGGGCTAGCGGGAGTGGAGGAGATACGCAGTATTTT
TRBJ2-7 TRBD2 TRBV27 . CASRPREGHEQYF TGTGCCAGCAGGCCAAGGGAGGGGCACGAGCAGTACTTC
TRBJ2-7 TRBD2 TRBV5-5 . CASTSWTSGNLSYEQYF TGTGCCAGCACCTCATGGACTAGCGGGAATCTCTCCTACGAGCAGTACTTC
TRBJ2-5 TRBD2 TRBV28 . CASSFSGRGETQYF TGTGCCAGCAGTTTTAGCGGGCGGGGGGAGACCCAGTACTTC
TRBJ1-5 . TRBV28 once CASSPFVYQPQHF TGTGCCAGCAGTCCCTTTGTATATCAGCCCCAGCATTTT
TRBJ1-3 TRBD1 TRBV5-8 . CASSLTGVGNTIYF TGTGCCAGCAGCTTGACAGGGGTGGGAAACACCATATATTTT
TRBJ2-7 . TRBV7-9 . CASSLSEYEQYF TGTGCCAGCAGCTTATCGGAGTACGAGCAGTACTTC
TRBJ1-2 . TRBV29-1 . CSVPPRGYTF TGCAGCGTCCCCCCTAGAGGCTACACCTTC
TRBJ1-5 . TRBV28 . CASSPRETKGNQPQHF TGTGCCAGCAGTCCCCGGGAAACAAAGGGCAATCAGCCCCAGCATTTT
TRBJ1-1 . TRBV6-5 . CASSHSGSDTEAFF TGTGCCAGCAGTCACAGTGGATCGGACACTGAAGCTTTCTTT
TRBJ2-5 TRBD1 TRBV4-3 . CASSRQRGAGGETQYF TGCGCCAGCAGCCGGCAACGGGGCGCAGGGGGAGAGACCCAGTACTTC
TRBJ2-2 . TRBV28 . CASSDSGAGELFF TGTGCCAGCAGTGATTCGGGGGCCGGGGAGCTGTTTTTT
TRBJ1-4 . TRBV15 . CATSRNGGNTNEKLFF TGTGCCACCAGCAGAAATGGGGGGAATACTAATGAAAAACTGTTTTTT
TRBJ1-2 . TRBV28 . CASSSSKQQGRYRGYTF TGTGCCAGCAGTTCCTCAAAACAGCAGGGCCGCTATCGAGGCTACACCTTC
TRBJ1-5 . TRBV28 . CASSPSDPRRGQPQHF TGTGCCAGCAGTCCCAGCGACCCGAGGAGGGGTCAGCCCCAGCATTTT
TRBJ2-7 . TRBV5-1 . CASSLLAGEFYEQYF TGCGCCAGCAGCTTGTTGGCAGGGGAGTTCTACGAGCAGTACTTC